This is a list of T cell receptor beta chains from one sample in a study of siplizumab effects on memory and regulatory T cells. Sequenced by immunoSEQ multiplex PCR; TCRdb stores in-frame clones only, minus some. Counted here are more than 50,000 clones, 93% occurring once; the ten biggest clones make up around two fifths. Specimen: CD8+ T cells sorted from blood. Receptors were obtained from a human donor in good health. CDR3s include the opening cysteine and the closing phenylalanine or tryptophan. A D gene is named only where the DNA matches it firmly. The size of a clone is reported for some rows only, either as once, few or many, or as a class for expanded clones.

d_call j_call clone_size v_call cdr3_nt cdr3_aa
- TRBJ2-2 - TRBV7-2 TGTGCCAGCAGCTTCCCGCACACCGGGGAGCTGTTTTTT CASSFPHTGELFF
- TRBJ2-1 - TRBV6-5 TGTGCCAGCAAGCCGGGTTTATACAATGAGCAGTTCTTC CASKPGLYNEQFF
- TRBJ2-7 - TRBV29-1 TGCAGCGTGAAACTGGTTTACGAGCAGTACTTC CSVKLVYEQYF
TRBD1 TRBJ2-7 once TRBV6-5 TGTGCCACCTGGGACAGGGGTTTGTACGAGCAGTACTTC CATWDRGLYEQYF
- TRBJ1-2 - TRBV18 TGTGCCAGCTCACCACAGAGGACGGGGGCCTTGGATGGCTACACCTTC CASSPQRTGALDGYTF
- TRBJ2-3 once TRBV29-1 TGCAGCGTTGCGGTGGGAGCTGGCACAGATACGCAGTATTTT CSVAVGAGTDTQYF
- TRBJ1-5 - TRBV11-1 TGTGCCAGCAGCCAAGGGGGGGCCCAGCATTTT CASSQGGAQHF
- TRBJ2-5 - TRBV7-9 TGTGCCAGCAGCGACATAGAGACCCAGTACTTC CASSDIETQYF
- TRBJ1-2 - TRBV10-2 TGCGCCAGCAGTCAGGGGAATGGCTACACCTTC CASSQGNGYTF
- TRBJ2-3 - TRBV19 TGTGCCAGTAGTATGGACCCAGCGGGCTTAGATACGCAGTATTTT CASSMDPAGLDTQYF
TRBD1 TRBJ2-2 once TRBV6-4 TGTGCCAGCAGTCCCGGGACAGGGGGTACCGGGGAGCTGTTTTTT CASSPGTGGTGELFF
- TRBJ2-7 - TRBV7-6 TGTGCCAGCAGCCCCCGTGGGGCGGACTCCTACGAGCAGTACTTC CASSPRGADSYEQYF
TRBD2 TRBJ2-1 - TRBV4-1 TGCGCCAGCAGCCAAGAAGAGCTAGCGGGAGGGTTCGAGCAGTTCTTC CASSQEELAGGFEQFF
- TRBJ2-1 - TRBV19 TGTGCCAGTAGTAACGGGGTGGAGCAGTTCTTC CASSNGVEQFF
- TRBJ2-5 - TRBV27 TGTGCCAGCAGTCTCCGAGGCCAAGAGACCCAGTACTTC CASSLRGQETQYF
- TRBJ2-3 few TRBV18 TGTGCCAGCTCACCAATCGACGCTAGCACAGATACGCAGTATTTT CASSPIDASTDTQYF
- TRBJ2-7 - TRBV14 TGTGCCAGCAGCACGGTCAGGGGCGAGCAGTACTTC CASSTVRGEQYF
TRBD2 TRBJ2-7 - TRBV4-2 TGTGCCAGCAGCTCACCTAGCGGGACCGACGCCTACGAGCAGTACTTC CASSSPSGTDAYEQYF
TRBD2 TRBJ2-3 - TRBV10-2 TGCGCCAGCAAACCGGGAGGGAGCACAGATACGCAGTATTTT CASKPGGSTDTQYF
TRBD2 TRBJ2-5 - TRBV14 TGTGCCAGCAGCCAAGGACTAGCGGGTACACAAGAGACCCAGTACTTC CASSQGLAGTQETQYF
- TRBJ1-1 - TRBV7-7 TGTGCTAGCAGCTTATCGAAGAACACTGAAGCTTTCTTT CASSLSKNTEAFF
TRBD2 TRBJ2-3 - TRBV9 TGTGCCAGCAGCGTAGAGGGACTAGACACAGATACGCAGTATTTT CASSVEGLDTDTQYF
- TRBJ2-3 - TRBV27 TGTGCCAGCAGTTCTCGGGAGGATACGCAGTATTTT CASSSREDTQYF
TRBD1 TRBJ2-1 many TRBV28 TGTGCCAGCAGTTATGGCAGGGGGAATGAGCAGTTCTTC CASSYGRGNEQFF